Included here is one T cell receptor beta chain sequence, with context. Its cognate antigen is unknown. cDNA carried unique molecular identifiers, and a universal primer site was added by template switching. Via MiXCR, TCRdb re-called the 5' RACE reads, giving one row per CDR3 protein. The sample has approximately 500,000 distinct CDR3 sequences, approximately 24% seen once. The sample originates from a study of identical twins. The CDR3 is 12 amino acids. Germline CDR1 is SGHKS and CDR2 is YYEKEE (reference sequence). Trimming took 0 bases from V and 10 from J, leaving 8 bases between them. Whole-study results and caveats: Twin sharing of out-of-frame TCR alpha was underestimated by models in monozygotic pairs. Shared out-of-frame alpha sequences (those common to twins) showed excess low generation probability.

The same data also went into a second study, on T cells expressing NK-cell markers. In that study: The same clonotypes also predominated in the CD3+CD56-NKG2C+ fraction of a handful of donors.

This receptor was obtained from a woman under 30 in good health. This sequence joins TRBV5-5 and TRBJ2-1; no clear D. The sample consisted of CD4+ T cells sorted from blood. Here the CDR3 reads CASSLALVEQFF. CDR3 DNA: TGTGCCAGCAGCTTGGCCCTAGTCGAGCAGTTCTTC. The full variable domain, rest sourced from reference TRBV5-5 and TRBJ2-1, is DAGVTQSPTHLIKTRGQQVTLRCSPISGHKSVSWYQQVLGQGPQFIFQYYEKEERGRGNFPDRFSARQFPNYSSELNVNALLLGDSALYLCASSLALVEQFFGPGTRLTVL.